One sample yielded the 20 T cell receptor beta chains listed below, sequenced in a study of control samples from healthy donors and cancer patients. Clones were sequenced by immunoSEQ multiplex PCR, and TCRdb holds only the in-frame ones, with some missing. The repertoire consists of under 150,000 clones, with 80% to 90% occurring once and the leading ten covering approximately 1.1%. The sequenced sample was PBMCs. All receptors derive from a woman in her forties or fifties with colorectal cancer.

J is TRBJ1-2 and V is TRBV5-4; 12 bases agree with TRBD1. Looked up from germline, CDR1 is SGHNT and CDR2 is YYREEE (reference sequence). There are 14 residues in the CDR3. The J segment lost 7 bases and the V segment lost 4 bases, leaving 5 bases of the junction unmatched. The CDR3 protein is CASSAGQGAAGYTF. The CDR3, as DNA: TGTGCCAGCAGCGCGGGACAGGGGGCGGCTGGCTACACCTTC.

The chain links TRBV5-1 to TRBJ2-1; 16 positions match TRBD2. This CDR3 contains 16 residues. Germline V gene lookup returns CDR1 SGHRS and CDR2 YFSETQ. V shed 4 bases and J 10 bases; nucleotides not matched to a gene: 8. CDR3 bases: TGCGCCAGCAGCCTCTCCGGGACTAGCGGGAGGGACGAGCAGTTCTTC. Amino acid sequence: CASSLSGTSGRDEQFF.

CDR3 in amino acids: CATSDSGTSGGAINEQFF. The CDR3 region has the DNA TGTGCCACCAGTGATTCAGGGACTAGCGGGGGGGCCATCAATGAGCAGTTCTTC. The chain uses TRBV24-1 and TRBJ2-1; TRBD2 agrees at 16 bases. CDR3 length: 18 residues. The germline CDR1 and CDR2 sequences are KGHDR and SFDVKD. V shed 2 bases, J shed 6 bases, and the junction held 6 bases outside the gene matches.

CDR3 nucleotide sequence: TGCAGTGCTCGAGGGGTGCAGGGCTACACCTTC. The encoded protein is CSARGVQGYTF. The chain joins TRBV20-1 to TRBJ1-2, with D perhaps matching TRBD1 (5 bases). The V gene's germline CDR1 is DFQATT and CDR2 SNEGSKA (reference sequence). Trimming left V 5 bases short and J 8 bases short, with 12 bases between. The CDR3 loop spans 11 amino acids.

In its sample, this clone was seen once. The rearrangement links TRBV29-1 to TRBJ2-5; D is uncertain. The CDR3 consists of 12 residues. V dropped 3 bases and J dropped 0 bases, with 5 bases sitting between them. The germline V gene encodes CDR1 SQVTM and CDR2 ANQGSEA. In DNA, the CDR3 is TGCAGCGTTGATTTGTACCAAGAGACCCAGTACTTC. This codes for CSVDLYQETQYF. The whole variable domain, remainder taken from reference TRBV29-1 and TRBJ2-5, is SAVISQKPSRDICQRGTSLTIQCQVDSQVTMMFWYRQQPGQSLTLIATANQGSEATYESGFVIDKFPISRPNLTFSTLTVSNMSPEDSSIYLCSVDLYQETQYFGPGTRLLVL.

Comment on this clone: Other DNA sequences in this specimen translate into the identical CDR3. This rearrangement joins TRBV2 to TRBJ1-1; D is unresolved. The V gene lost 4 bases and the J gene lost 1 base, with 7 bases spanning the gap. This CDR3 has 13 amino acids. The V gene's germline CDR1 is SNHLY and CDR2 FYNNEI. The CDR3: CASSVLENTEAFF. The CDR3, as DNA: TGTGCCAGCAGTGTTTTGGAGAACACTGAAGCTTTCTTT.

Here the CDR3 DNA reads TGTGCCAGCAGTGAAGCCCGGGACAGTCTCCGATATAGCAATCAGCCCCAGCATTTT. This codes for CASSEARDSLRYSNQPQHF. The chain couples TRBV2 to TRBJ1-5; 7 bases map to TRBD1. From germline, CDR1 is SNHLY and CDR2 FYNNEI. The CDR3 is made up of 19 amino acids. J lost 0 bases, V lost 0 bases, and 11 bases had no gene match.

This rearrangement joins TRBV5-1 to TRBJ2-5, with D possibly TRBD2 on 5 matching bases. CDR1 is SGHRS, CDR2 YFSETQ, per germline. V gave up 0 bases and J gave up 5 bases, with 14 bases separating them. The CDR3 has 15 amino acids. CDR3 sequence (DNA): TGCGCCAGCAGCTTGGGGGCTAGCCGCCAGGAGACCCAGTACTTC. Translation gives CASSLGASRQETQYF.

This chain uses TRBV4-1 with TRBJ1-6, with D uncertain. V was pared by 0 bases and J by 9 bases, with 18 bases between. The CDR3 runs to 17 residues. Germline V gene sequence: CDR1 MGHRA, CDR2 YSYEKL. DNA of the CDR3: TGCGCCAGCAGCCAAGATTCGGCGGGATATAGAGGTTCACCCCTCCACTTT. Amino acid sequence: CASSQDSAGYRGSPLHF.

The rearrangement uses TRBV3-1 (or the pseudogene TRBV3-2) and TRBJ1-1, with TRBD1 matching 7 bases. Germline V lookup: CDR1 LGHDT, CDR2 YNNKEL (reference sequence). CDR3 length equals 15 residues. V trimming: 2 bases; J trimming: 3 bases; junction bases outside the gene matches: 6. The CDR3 protein is CASSQNRGGYTEAFF. In DNA, the CDR3 is TGTGCCAGCAGCCAAAACAGGGGAGGATACACTGAAGCTTTCTTT.

The V call is TRBV5-6, the J call TRBJ1-1; D might be TRBD1 (5 bases). CDR3 size: 13 residues. Germline V gene sequence: CDR1 SGHDT, CDR2 YYEEEE. Trimming left V 4 bases short and J 4 bases short, with 11 bases between. CDR3 DNA: TGTGCCAGCAGCAACCGACAGCTCACTGAAGCTTTCTTT. Translated, it gives CASSNRQLTEAFF.

This clone was found a few times. The chain has TRBV20-1 and TRBJ2-7; 7 bases fit TRBD1. The CDR3 is 11 residues long. Germline V gives CDR1 DFQATT, CDR2 SNEGSKA (reference sequence). Germline trimming cut 7 bases from V and 3 bases from J; bases unmatched to any gene: 3. The CDR3 region is CSVSGGYEQYF. DNA of the CDR3: TGCAGTGTCTCAGGGGGCTACGAGCAGTACTTC.

The chain recombines TRBV2 with TRBJ1-1, with unresolved D. Trimming took off 3 bases at V and 2 bases at J, with 13 bases between the two ends. Per germline, CDR1 SNHLY and CDR2 FYNNEI. This CDR3 contains 15 residues. The CDR3 region is CASSEFFLSNTEAFF. The CDR3 DNA follows: TGTGCCAGCAGTGAGTTTTTCTTGAGTAACACTGAAGCTTTCTTT.

This clone was detected only once. Other DNA sequences in the sample encode the same CDR3. This sequence joins TRBV24-1 and TRBJ1-5; possible D gene TRBD1, 5 bases. Germline loops: CDR1 KGHDR, CDR2 SFDVKD. V gave up 3 bases and J gave up 5 bases, with 7 bases separating them. The CDR3 consists of 13 residues. The chain's CDR3 is CATSDRGDQPQHF. The CDR3 DNA reads TGTGCCACCAGTGATCGGGGGGATCAGCCCCAGCATTTT.

The gene calls are TRBV28 and TRBJ1-2, with D unclear. The CDR3 contains 20 residues. The V end was cut by 2 bases, the J end by 0 bases, with 25 bases between. Per germline, CDR1 MDHEN and CDR2 SYDVKM. CDR3 residues: CASSLRPSNLRGEANYGYTF. The CDR3 DNA sequence: TGTGCCAGCAGTTTAAGGCCATCGAACCTGCGCGGCGAGGCTAACTATGGCTACACCTTC.

V usage is TRBV19 and J usage is TRBJ2-1; maybe TRBD2 (5 bases). CDR1 and CDR2 from the germline V gene are LNHDA and SQIVND (reference sequence). V was cut by 3 bases and J by 16 bases, with 22 bases left in between. The CDR3 consists of 14 residues. The DNA for the CDR3 is TGTGCCAGTAGTATCGAAGACCCCCCGGGAATAGTTTTCTTC. The encoded protein is CASSIEDPPGIVFF. Full variable domain (outside the CDR3, taken from reference TRBV19 and TRBJ2-1): DGGITQSPKYLFRKEGQNVTLSCEQNLNHDAMYWYRQDPGQGLRLIYYSQIVNDFQKGDIAEGYSVSREKKESFPLTVTSAQKNPTAFYLCASSIEDPPGIVFFGPGTRLTVL.

The J gene is TRBJ2-5, the V gene TRBV19, with 9 positions matching TRBD1. After removal of 1 base from V and 2 bases from J, the junction contained 2 bases not matched to a gene. The CDR3 is 15 amino acids. Per germline, CDR1 LNHDA and CDR2 SQIVND (reference sequence). This chain's CDR3 is CASSIGDRVQETQYF. As DNA, the CDR3 is TGTGCCAGTAGTATAGGGGACAGGGTTCAAGAGACCCAGTACTTC. The entire variable domain, with the rest obtained from reference TRBV19 and TRBJ2-5, is as follows: DGGITQSPKYLFRKEGQNVTLSCEQNLNHDAMYWYRQDPGQGLRLIYYSQIVNDFQKGDIAEGYSVSREKKESFPLTVTSAQKNPTAFYLCASSIGDRVQETQYFGPGTRLLVL.

The chain combines TRBV5-6 with TRBJ1-4; the D is unclear. V lost 1 base and J 8 bases, leaving 15 bases between the germline ends. Germline V gene sequence: CDR1 SGHDT, CDR2 YYEEEE. The length of the CDR3 is 15 residues. CDR3 in DNA: TGTGCCAGCAGCTTGAGCGACCGGGATTGGGAAAAACTGTTTTTT. This gives the protein CASSLSDRDWEKLFF.

The chain combines TRBV18 with TRBJ1-1, with a possible D match to TRBD1 (5 bases). The length of the CDR3 is 16 residues. V was shortened by 3 bases and J by 3 bases, with 17 bases between the two germline ends. Germline CDR1 reads KGHSH; CDR2 reads LQKENI. The CDR3, as DNA: TGTGCCAGCTCACCCATCCGGAGGGGTTCGGACACTGAAGCTTTCTTT. Its protein product is CASSPIRRGSDTEAFF.

The CDR3, as DNA: TGTGCCAGCAGTTTATCGGGACTAGCGGGATGGGAGACCCAGTACTTC. Translation: CASSLSGLAGWETQYF. The chain carries TRBV27 and TRBJ2-5, with TRBD2 matching 13 bases. Looked up from germline, CDR1 is MNHEY and CDR2 is SMNVEV (reference sequence). This CDR3 is 16 amino acids long. V trimming: 0 bases; J trimming: 5 bases; junction bases outside the gene matches: 3.